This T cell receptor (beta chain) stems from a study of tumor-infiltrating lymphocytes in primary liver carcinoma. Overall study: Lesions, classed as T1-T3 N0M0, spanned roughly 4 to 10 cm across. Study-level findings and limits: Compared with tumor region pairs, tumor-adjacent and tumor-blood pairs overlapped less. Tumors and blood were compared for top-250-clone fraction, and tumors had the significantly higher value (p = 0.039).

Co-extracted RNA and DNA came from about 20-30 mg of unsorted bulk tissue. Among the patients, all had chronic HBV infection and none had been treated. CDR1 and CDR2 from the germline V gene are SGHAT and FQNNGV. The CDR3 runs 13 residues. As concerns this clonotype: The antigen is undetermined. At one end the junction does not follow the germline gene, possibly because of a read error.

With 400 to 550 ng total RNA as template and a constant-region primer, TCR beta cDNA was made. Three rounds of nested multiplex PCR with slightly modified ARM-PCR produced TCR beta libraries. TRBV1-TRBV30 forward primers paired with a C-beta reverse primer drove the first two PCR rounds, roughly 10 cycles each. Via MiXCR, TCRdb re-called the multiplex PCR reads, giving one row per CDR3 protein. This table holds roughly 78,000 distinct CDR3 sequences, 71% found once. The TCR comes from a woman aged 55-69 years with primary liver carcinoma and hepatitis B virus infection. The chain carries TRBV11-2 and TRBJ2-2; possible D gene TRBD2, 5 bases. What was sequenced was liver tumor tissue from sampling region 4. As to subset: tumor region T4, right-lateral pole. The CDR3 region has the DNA TGTGCCAATAGCTTAGATAGGACTGGGGAGCTATTTTTT. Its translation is CANSLDRTGELFF.